This T cell receptor beta chain was sequenced in a study of CD8+ T cells in alopecia areata. Study conclusions and caveats: An increase in clonality over normal scalp was evident in lesional scalp, especially alopecia totalis/universalis. Relative to mice, TCR sharing across patients was less clear, a difference possibly HLA-related.

Once RNA had been extracted, it was reverse transcribed into cDNA to act as the sequencing template. Data came from immunoSEQ multiplex PCR; TCRdb stores just in-frame clones and leaves some out. This sample has fewer than 90,000 clones, with 51% found just once. Germline CDR1 SGHNT, CDR2 YYREEE (reference sequence). The CDR3 is made up of 17 amino acids. After removal of 4 bases from V and 5 bases from J, the junction contained 13 bases not matched to a gene. Comments on this clone: Its target is unknown.

This chain links TRBV5-4 with TRBJ2-1; 9 positions agree with TRBD2. The receptor's source is a human donor with alopecia areata. The specimen was NKG2D-high CD8+ T cells sorted from blood. CDR3 protein: CASSPSWAGGLNNEQFF. In nucleotides, the CDR3 is TGTGCCAGCAGCCCCTCCTGGGCGGGGGGGCTAAACAATGAGCAGTTCTTC.